The 3 T cell receptor beta chains given below trace back to one sample, sequenced in a study of technical replicates of blood from several donors. Clones were sequenced by immunoSEQ multiplex PCR, and TCRdb holds only the in-frame ones, with some missing. This table holds tens of thousands of clones, about 96% found once. The sample was T cells isolated from PBMCs. Receptors were obtained from a human donor in good health.

V usage is TRBV2 and J usage is TRBJ1-1; TRBD1 is a possible D gene (6 bases). Looked up from germline, CDR1 is SNHLY and CDR2 is FYNNEI. The CDR3 covers 12 residues. Between the trimmed V and J ends, which lost 5 bases and 7 bases, there was a span of 11 bases. CDR3 region: CASSQQGYEAFF. CDR3 bases: TGTGCCAGCAGTCAACAGGGTTATGAAGCTTTCTTT.

The rearrangement joins TRBV5-1 to TRBJ2-7; 7 bases match TRBD2. J was trimmed by 5 bases and V by 3 bases; bases with no gene match: 2. Germline CDR1 SGHRS, CDR2 YFSETQ. This CDR3 is built from 12 residues. The CDR3 loop reads CASSWGGDEQYF. The CDR3 bases are TGCGCCAGCAGCTGGGGGGGGGACGAGCAGTACTTC.

The chain links TRBV5-6 to TRBJ1-1, with 11 nucleotides matching TRBD1. Germline V gene data show CDR1 as SGHDT and CDR2 as YYEEEE. This CDR3 has 15 residues. Trimming at V came to 3 bases and at J to 3 bases, leaving 4 bases not matched to a gene. In nucleotides, the CDR3 is TGTGCCAGCAGCTACCGGGACAGGGGGGACACTGAAGCTTTCTTT. The encoded protein is CASSYRDRGDTEAFF.